These 10 T cell receptor beta chains were all obtained from the same sample, sequenced in a study of T cells in Graves' hyperthyroidism and ophthalmopathy (dated by TCRdb to about 2019). The library was made by multiplex PCR. Sequenced on an Illumina HiSeq 2000. TCR beta CDR3 regions were amplified from RNA transcripts. The TCR CDR3 was subjected to a first round of RT-PCR using the HTBI primer set and the Qiagen OneStep RT-PCR kit. Through fastp at Q25 and MiXCR, TCRdb rebuilt clones from the public reads, retaining in-frame beta chains. Each CDR3 protein appears once, grouped with its most common genes and DNA. The sample table holds approximately 700,000 distinct CDR3 sequences, of which 45% were seen once. In total, the top ten clones hold about 7.2% of the sample. Sequencing was carried out using peripheral blood or thyroid tissue (not recorded which). The receptor set was obtained from an adult man with Graves' disease, either hyperthyroidism or ophthalmopathy (not recorded which).

This clonotype was observed many times. This chain connects TRBV29-1 to TRBJ1-1; possible D gene TRBD1, 6 bases. The CDR3 length is 12 residues. Germline V lookup: CDR1 SQVTM, CDR2 ANQGSEA. The V end was cut by 6 bases, the J end by 1 base, with 9 bases between. CDR3 DNA sequence: TGCAGCGTAGCGGACAGGAACACTGAAGCTTTCTTT. As protein: CSVADRNTEAFF. Combining the CDR3 with reference TRBV29-1 and TRBJ1-1 gives the whole variable domain SAVISQKPSRDICQRGTSLTIQCQVDSQVTMMFWYRQQPGQSLTLIATANQGSEATYESGFVIDKFPISRPNLTFSTLTVSNMSPEDSSIYLCSVADRNTEAFFGQGTRLTVV.

This clonotype was found many times. The rearrangement uses TRBV20-1 and TRBJ1-6, with TRBD1 identical over 12 bases. The CDR3 sequence is 15 residues long. Germline CDR1 and CDR2: DFQATT and SNEGSKA (reference sequence). Trimming removed 5 bases from V and 7 bases from J; junction bases left unmatched: 6. The CDR3: CSAQGQGAFNSPLHF. In DNA, the CDR3 is TGCAGTGCTCAGGGACAGGGGGCCTTCAATTCACCCCTCCACTTT.

The chain links TRBV29-1 to TRBJ1-3; D ambiguous. Trimming stripped 6 bases from V and 3 bases from J, with 12 bases between. This CDR3 comprises 13 residues. Germline-derived CDR1 and CDR2 are SQVTM and ANQGSEA. The CDR3 bases are TGCAGCGTCCAGGCAGGACGTGGAAACACCATATATTTT. The encoded protein is CSVQAGRGNTIYF.

This clonotype came up a few times. The CDR3 DNA is TGCAGCGTTGATGGGTTGCGGGAGGGCTTGGAGACCCAGTACTTC. It yields the protein CSVDGLREGLETQYF. V usage is TRBV29-1 and J usage is TRBJ2-5; 9 bases agree with TRBD2. Germline V gene lookup returns CDR1 SQVTM and CDR2 ANQGSEA. Trimming at V came to 3 bases and at J to 5 bases, leaving 10 bases not matched to a gene. CDR3 length: 15 residues.

This clonotype was seen a few times. The chain employs TRBV2 and TRBJ1-1; D is perhaps TRBD1 (5 bases). V was clipped by 3 bases and J by 10 bases, with 24 bases between them. Germline CDR1 SNHLY, CDR2 FYNNEI. The CDR3 is 16 amino acids. The CDR3 spells CASSDRAIFEGRSAFF. The CDR3 coding sequence is TGTGCCAGCAGTGACAGGGCGATCTTCGAGGGTAGGTCAGCTTTCTTT.

The count of this clonotype is one. V usage is TRBV7-3 and J usage is TRBJ1-5; D is possibly TRBD1 (6 bases). The CDR3 runs to 15 residues. V lost 4 bases and J 3 bases, leaving 13 bases between the germline ends. Germline CDR1 SGHTA, CDR2 FQGTGA. CDR3 loop: CASSWTTGPNQPQHF. The CDR3 DNA sequence: TGTGCCAGCAGCTGGACCACAGGGCCCAATCAGCCCCAGCATTTT.

With respect to this clonotype: A much larger clone lies a single base off, so this may be a read error. The J gene is TRBJ1-2, the V gene TRBV2; D gene unclear. This CDR3 region has 14 residues. Germline lookup yields CDR1 SNHLY and CDR2 FYNNEI. The CDR3 sequence is CASSEAGIAYGYAF. The CDR3 coding sequence is TGTGCCAGCAGTGAAGCGGGAATAGCCTATGGCTACGCCTTC.

This clonotype was observed many times. The chain combines TRBV19 with TRBJ1-2; 7 bases line up with TRBD1. Germline CDR1 is LNHDA and CDR2 is SQIVND (reference sequence). CDR3 length equals 13 residues. The V and J ends lost 5 bases and 8 bases, in that order; junction bases with no gene match: 8. Here the CDR3 DNA reads TGTGCCAGTAGTTTTGACAGGGAGGGCGGCTACACCTTC. It translates to CASSFDREGGYTF.

This clonotype was picked up many times. The rearrangement joins TRBV12-3 or TRBV12-4 to TRBJ1-1; D unclear. V lost 5 bases, J lost 10 bases, and 14 bases lay in between. The CDR3 loop spans 12 amino acids. The CDR3 coding sequence is TGTGCCAGCAGTATTCGCGCAATGAGAGCTTTCTTT. Translating it yields CASSIRAMRAFF.

This clonotype was seen repeatedly, ten times or more. CDR3 region: CATSDQGGYGYTF. In DNA form, the CDR3 reads TGTGCCACCAGTGACCAGGGCGGGTATGGCTACACCTTC. The rearrangement joins TRBV24-1 to TRBJ1-2; weak D call: TRBD1 (5 bases). This CDR3 is built from 13 residues. The V and J ends lost 4 bases and 5 bases respectively, with 10 bases between them. Germline lookup yields CDR1 KGHDR and CDR2 SFDVKD.